The T cell receptor (beta chain) under discussion was sequenced for a study of OX40 agonist ivuxolimab in advanced cancers. About the study as a whole: Ivuxolimab was a fully human IgG2 agonistic monoclonal antibody targeting the costimulatory receptor OX40 (CD134). Among the approximately 54 dose-escalation patients, some 19 had hepatocellular carcinoma, 15 or so melanoma, 9 renal cell carcinoma and 9 head and neck cancer. The monotherapy dose-escalation portion (N of about 52 patients) of the phase I ivuxolimab trial is reported in the paper. Partial responses occurred in three dose-escalation patients: two with cutaneous melanoma and one with hepatocellular carcinoma. Peripheral TCRbeta sequencing was intended to test whether TCR sequence diversity was altered and clonal T-cell expansion was caused by ivuxolimab. In the dose-escalation cohort, 70% to 90% of patients were male, and the mean age was 60 years with a range of roughly 20 to 85. Prior anti-PD-1, anti-PD-L1 or anti-CTLA-4 therapy was permitted, and 35% to 40% of dose-escalation patients had received checkpoint inhibitors. Intravenous ivuxolimab was administered to patients every 2 weeks at six dose levels: 0.01, 0.1, 0.3, 1.5, 3 and 10 mg/kg.

What the work shows at the level of the full study, not this receptor alone: At doses from 0.1 to 3.0 mg/kg, clonal expansion was seen in both CD4+ and CD8+ blood T cells between baseline and week 6. The antigen specificity of the peripheral T cells that underwent clonal expansion was not determined. On average, CD8+ T cells showed more expanded clones than CD4+ T cells after ivuxolimab. Partial responders in the 0.1-3.0 mg/kg groups had among the lowest normalized peripheral clonal expansion, especially among CD8+ T cells. Low levels of normalized T-cell clonal expansion were also shown by some nonresponding patients.

Genomic DNA was extracted from sorted cells for sequencing of the TCRbeta CDR3 region. TCRbeta CDR3 regions were sequenced using the immunoSEQ Assay. As stored in TCRdb, this immuneACCESS dataset retains in-frame rearrangements with V and J assigned. A fraction of the clones does not appear; measured against another copy, unresolved V genes explain less than half of the discrepancy, and the remainder lacks a known reason. The sample table lists about 66,000 clones, about 81% of them with a count of one. The leading ten clones occupy 5% of the sample. Including the terminal cysteine and phenylalanine, the CDR3 comprises 16 residues. The CDR3 DNA has 48 bases and is translated from base 1. CDR1 and CDR2, per the germline V gene, are MDHEN and SYDVKM. From V the trimming removes 6 bases and from J it removes 4 bases, while the gene matches leave 12 bases of the junction unaccounted for. Notes on this clone: This receptor's antigen is unknown. Per-nucleotide qualities are absent, and no much larger clonotype sits a single base away.

The trial excluded patients who had a history of autoimmune disease or were on systemic immunosuppression. In every dose cohort, peripheral blood was drawn for TCR sequencing at baseline, cycle 4 day 1, and cycle 7 day 1. The samples were taken from a phase I, first-in-human, multicenter, open-label dose-escalation trial of ivuxolimab. Adults with locally advanced or metastatic melanoma, renal cell, hepatocellular, or head and neck squamous cell carcinoma were enrolled in the trial. Before TCR sequencing, CD4+ T cells and CD8+ T cells from peripheral blood were sorted into separate populations. Recombination joined TRBV28 with TRBJ1-2, with TRBD1 matching 9 junction bases. This receptor was identified in an adult with an advanced solid tumor such as melanoma, head and neck, liver or kidney cancer. Sequenced here: CD4+ or CD8+ T cells sorted from blood, sampled in a trial of the OX40 agonist ivuxolimab. The base sequence is TGTGCCAGCAGCCTGACCGGGACAGGGTCGACCTATGGCTACACCTTC. Its translation is CASSLTGTGSTYGYTF.